These T cell receptor beta chains were read from a single sample in a study of blood T cell repertoires in COVID-19. Repertoires were generated with immunoSEQ multiplex PCR, while TCRdb's copy carries only in-frame clones and drops some. Among 70,000 to 80,000 clones, 60% to 80% were seen once, and the ten largest hold approximately 12%. The sequenced sample was peripheral blood. All receptors come from a human donor in a cohort sampled during active COVID-19. Both conserved end residues are part of each CDR3. Each record gives: V gene, J gene, CDR3 protein.

v_call: TRBV9
j_call: TRBJ1-5
cdr3_aa: CASSAEEPQHF

v_call: TRBV5-1
j_call: TRBJ1-5
cdr3_aa: CASSLDGGRPQHF

v_call: TRBV7-2
j_call: TRBJ2-3
cdr3_aa: CASSPTGHSTDTQYF

v_call: TRBV7-2
j_call: TRBJ2-2
cdr3_aa: CASSLGRGAGNTGELFF

v_call: TRBV28
j_call: TRBJ2-2
cdr3_aa: CASSLLRGGPGELFF

v_call: TRBV28
j_call: TRBJ1-1
cdr3_aa: CASSFLGQIEAFF

v_call: TRBV6-6
j_call: TRBJ1-1
cdr3_aa: CASRPLDRGYTEAFF

v_call: TRBV3-1/TRBV3-2
j_call: TRBJ2-5
cdr3_aa: CASSHYEGRETQYF

v_call: TRBV5-1
j_call: TRBJ2-7
cdr3_aa: CASSLSGLDEQYF

v_call: TRBV19
j_call: TRBJ1-2
cdr3_aa: CASSLFTTGVGGYTF

v_call: TRBV19
j_call: TRBJ1-5
cdr3_aa: CASTEARRSLQPQHF

v_call: TRBV11-3
j_call: TRBJ2-2
cdr3_aa: CASSLPRGVGELFF

v_call: TRBV19
j_call: TRBJ1-5
cdr3_aa: CASSGTARAGPQHF

v_call: TRBV19
j_call: TRBJ1-1
cdr3_aa: CASSTPNWNTEAFF

v_call: TRBV4-1
j_call: TRBJ2-3
cdr3_aa: CASSRIGQGRTDTQYF

v_call: TRBV24-1
j_call: TRBJ2-5
cdr3_aa: CATSAQQGAEETQYF

v_call: TRBV6-2/TRBV6-3
j_call: TRBJ2-2
cdr3_aa: CASTPTGKPGELFF

v_call: TRBV3-1/TRBV3-2
j_call: TRBJ2-5
cdr3_aa: CADMVLQGETQYF

v_call: TRBV20-1
j_call: TRBJ1-1
cdr3_aa: CSASVQGGFNTEAFF

v_call: TRBV12-5
j_call: TRBJ1-2
cdr3_aa: CASGSSTGYGGYTF

v_call: TRBV30
j_call: TRBJ1-2
cdr3_aa: CAWMSTGYTF

v_call: TRBV7-2
j_call: TRBJ2-2
cdr3_aa: CASSLYGTPTGELFF

v_call: TRBV29-1
j_call: TRBJ2-3
cdr3_aa: CSVDVGLPPDTQYF

v_call: TRBV18
j_call: TRBJ2-5
cdr3_aa: CASSPDDGRAEVRSYF

v_call: TRBV11-2
j_call: TRBJ2-7
cdr3_aa: CASSLGTGGYEQYF

v_call: TRBV10-3
j_call: TRBJ2-1
cdr3_aa: CAIKGTSGHNEQFF

v_call: TRBV19
j_call: TRBJ2-4
cdr3_aa: CASSISGQGNQYF

v_call: TRBV4-1
j_call: TRBJ1-1
cdr3_aa: CASSDRTEAGAFF

v_call: TRBV5-1
j_call: TRBJ1-1
cdr3_aa: CASSLVTGLRDTEAFF

v_call: TRBV19
j_call: TRBJ1-1
cdr3_aa: CASSSGLMNTEAFF

v_call: TRBV10-3
j_call: TRBJ1-1
cdr3_aa: CAIRDRVEAEAFF

v_call: TRBV6-2/TRBV6-3
j_call: TRBJ2-7
cdr3_aa: CASSYHGQWAHYEQYF

v_call: TRBV18
j_call: TRBJ1-1
cdr3_aa: CASSPPEGGAFF

v_call: TRBV5-6
j_call: TRBJ1-2
cdr3_aa: CASSVDRGRGYGYTF

v_call: TRBV5-8
j_call: TRBJ2-3
cdr3_aa: CASSLSSGRSTDTQYF

v_call: TRBV5-5
j_call: TRBJ2-6
cdr3_aa: CASSLPLVSSGANVLTF

v_call: TRBV9
j_call: TRBJ1-2
cdr3_aa: CASSVGTGVGYTF

v_call: TRBV6-2/TRBV6-3
j_call: TRBJ2-5
cdr3_aa: CASSRPGTGGRETQYF

v_call: TRBV27
j_call: TRBJ2-5
cdr3_aa: CASYPGPGINVGREIQYF

v_call: TRBV6-5
j_call: TRBJ1-2
cdr3_aa: CASSPLSTGGLGYTF

v_call: TRBV2
j_call: TRBJ2-2
cdr3_aa: CASRRTGTNTGELFF

v_call: TRBV19
j_call: TRBJ1-1
cdr3_aa: CASSSYRGQNTEAFF

v_call: TRBV3-1/TRBV3-2
j_call: TRBJ1-2
cdr3_aa: CASSAGQGSYGYTF

v_call: TRBV20-1
j_call: TRBJ1-5
cdr3_aa: CSASISPLANQPQHF

v_call: TRBV19
j_call: TRBJ1-2
cdr3_aa: CASQARGGYGYTF

v_call: TRBV6-1
j_call: TRBJ2-5
cdr3_aa: CASSEVGTSGRAQETQYF

v_call: TRBV7-3
j_call: TRBJ2-7
cdr3_aa: CASSLTTGGYEQYF

v_call: TRBV5-5
j_call: TRBJ2-7
cdr3_aa: CASSLAGLYEQYF

v_call: TRBV5-1
j_call: TRBJ2-5
cdr3_aa: CASSLVPGLAGDKETQYF

v_call: TRBV5-1
j_call: TRBJ2-2
cdr3_aa: CASSFRVTGELFF

v_call: TRBV21-1
j_call: TRBJ1-3
cdr3_aa: CASSVQPGFPSGNTIYF

v_call: TRBV7-8
j_call: TRBJ2-5
cdr3_aa: CASSRVRRVQETQYF